This is a list of T cell receptor beta chains from one sample in a study of CD8 T cells in Susac syndrome. MiXCR, run by TCRdb on the immunoSEQ multiplex PCR reads, gives a single entry per CDR3 protein. The sample contains about 110,000 distinct CDR3 sequences, roughly 94% of which appear only once. Sample: CD8+ T cells from PBMCs. The receptors come from a human donor with Susac syndrome. Each CDR3 is given with its conserved first and last residue. The D gene is left open where the match is weak. Clone size appears in some rows only: once, few, many, or a class for an expanded clone.

once	-	TRBV3-1	TRBJ2-2	CASSGDRVGELFF	TGTGCCAGCAGCGGGGACCGGGTCGGGGAGCTGTTTTTT
-	TRBD1	TRBV20-1	TRBJ2-3	CSARGQTGPDTQYF	TGCAGTGCCCGAGGGCAGACAGGGCCAGATACGCAGTATTTT
-	-	TRBV7-3	TRBJ2-1	CASSLTPSSYNEQFF	TGTGCCAGCAGCTTAACCCCTAGCTCCTACAATGAGCAGTTCTTC
-	-	TRBV12-3/TRBV12-4	TRBJ2-2	CASSAGTPNTGELFF	TGTGCCAGCAGTGCCGGGACACCGAACACCGGGGAGCTGTTTTTT
once	TRBD1	TRBV4-1	TRBJ1-5	CASSQGTGSQPQHF	TGCGCCAGCAGCCAGGGGACAGGGAGTCAGCCCCAGCATTTT
-	TRBD1	TRBV12-3/TRBV12-4	TRBJ1-2	CASSFRGLTNYGYTF	TGTGCCAGCAGTTTCAGGGGGCTTACTAACTATGGCTACACCTTC
-	TRBD1	TRBV3-1	TRBJ2-5	CASSWDRRGRETQYF	TGTGCCAGCTCCTGGGACAGACGGGGTAGGGAGACCCAGTACTTC
-	TRBD1	TRBV5-6	TRBJ1-5	CASSLGTGGKQPQHF	TGTGCCAGCAGCTTGGGGACAGGGGGCAAACAGCCCCAGCATTTT
-	-	TRBV14	TRBJ2-1	CASSQDRGILTVNEQFF	TGTGCCAGCAGCCAAGATCGGGGCATCCTCACCGTCAATGAGCAGTTCTTC
-	-	TRBV15	TRBJ2-1	CATSRPPGKSSYNEQFF	TGTGCCACCAGCAGACCCCCTGGGAAGAGCTCCTACAATGAGCAGTTCTTC
-	-	TRBV7-2	TRBJ1-5	CASSLADGSNQPQHF	TGTGCCAGCAGCTTAGCGGACGGTAGCAATCAGCCCCAGCATTTT
-	-	TRBV2	TRBJ2-3	CASVLRNTQYF	TGTGCCAGCGTCCTCCGGAATACGCAGTATTTT
-	-	TRBV15	TRBJ1-4	CATTGRNNEKLFF	TGTGCCACCACAGGGCGGAATAATGAAAAACTGTTTTTT
-	-	TRBV5-6	TRBJ2-5	CASSFEGETQYF	TGTGCCAGCAGCTTCGAGGGTGAGACCCAGTACTTC
-	-	TRBV4-2	TRBJ1-2	CASSPPEDYGYTF	TGTGCCAGCAGCCCCCCAGAGGACTATGGCTACACCTTC
-	-	TRBV15	TRBJ2-3	CATSGGGNTDTQYF	TGTGCCACCAGCGGTGGAGGCAACACAGATACGCAGTATTTT